This is a list of T cell receptor beta chains from one sample in a study of T cell responses to AZD1222 COVID-19 vaccine. Generated by immunoSEQ multiplex PCR, the TCRdb table keeps only in-frame clones and is missing some. The data show around 180,000 clones, around 88% seen once. Source: peripheral blood, taken on day 0 of AZD1222 vaccination. The receptors were sampled from an adult in good health. Both conserved end residues are part of each CDR3. Clone sizes are given selectively: once, few, many, or a class where the clone is expanded.

clone_size: NA
v_call: TRBV7-2
cdr3_aa: CASSLTAFLGEQYF

clone_size: NA
v_call: TRBV5-1
cdr3_aa: CASSLAQGHQTQYF

clone_size: NA
v_call: TRBV28
cdr3_aa: CASTLGTGKEETQYF

clone_size: NA
v_call: TRBV11-2
cdr3_aa: CASSPSGGQRSPLHF

clone_size: NA
v_call: TRBV5-6
cdr3_aa: CASSPTSGGSYEQYF

clone_size: NA
v_call: TRBV6-5
cdr3_aa: CASSYTGTATGYTF

clone_size: once
v_call: TRBV6-6
cdr3_aa: CASRLGQGITPLHF

clone_size: NA
v_call: TRBV4-2
cdr3_aa: CASSQDLGQAAYEQYF

clone_size: NA
v_call: TRBV18
cdr3_aa: CASSFGQGNNSPLHF

clone_size: NA
v_call: TRBV18
cdr3_aa: CASSRTGTNNSPLHF

clone_size: NA
v_call: TRBV3-1/TRBV3-2
cdr3_aa: CASSQDADTQYF

clone_size: NA
v_call: TRBV4-2
cdr3_aa: CASSQPGTGSSPSYEQYF

clone_size: NA
v_call: TRBV5-5
cdr3_aa: CASLRDTNYGYTF

clone_size: NA
v_call: TRBV3-1/TRBV3-2
cdr3_aa: CASSYVRTSGRQETQYF

clone_size: NA
v_call: TRBV12-5
cdr3_aa: CASRVGTETQYF

clone_size: once
v_call: TRBV9
cdr3_aa: CASSVSSGRGGLNEQFF

clone_size: NA
v_call: TRBV13
cdr3_aa: CASSLRRGPSYNEQFF

clone_size: NA
v_call: TRBV2
cdr3_aa: CASRNRGRETQYF

clone_size: once
v_call: TRBV4-1
cdr3_aa: CASSLDRGLETQYF

clone_size: few
v_call: TRBV19
cdr3_aa: CASSRQGASNQPQHF

clone_size: NA
v_call: TRBV5-6
cdr3_aa: CASSQQGPDTQYF

clone_size: NA
v_call: TRBV7-9
cdr3_aa: CASSVLTGDTEAFF

clone_size: NA
v_call: TRBV9
cdr3_aa: CASSVDLGDGYTF

clone_size: NA
v_call: TRBV5-6
cdr3_aa: CASSLAGETYEQYF

clone_size: NA
v_call: TRBV30
cdr3_aa: CAFSGGYEQYF

clone_size: NA
v_call: TRBV5-4
cdr3_aa: CASSVEPSADTQYF

clone_size: NA
v_call: TRBV7-2
cdr3_aa: CASSPQGYSGGEQFF

clone_size: NA
v_call: TRBV30
cdr3_aa: CAWKLAGARETQYF

clone_size: NA
v_call: TRBV2
cdr3_aa: CASLDRGETQYF

clone_size: NA
v_call: TRBV28
cdr3_aa: CASIKVGPSDTQYF

clone_size: NA
v_call: TRBV27
cdr3_aa: CASISSRNQPQHF

clone_size: NA
v_call: TRBV5-4
cdr3_aa: CASSFGGRDSPLHF

clone_size: NA
v_call: TRBV5-4
cdr3_aa: CASSSGGLAGNNEQFF

clone_size: NA
v_call: TRBV19
cdr3_aa: CASSIQGQSNQPQHF

clone_size: once
v_call: TRBV4-3
cdr3_aa: CASSQVTGANSPLHF

clone_size: NA
v_call: TRBV12-3/TRBV12-4
cdr3_aa: CASSPRLSNEQFF

clone_size: NA
v_call: TRBV9
cdr3_aa: CASSALGGFMNTEAFF

clone_size: NA
v_call: TRBV3-1/TRBV3-2
cdr3_aa: CASSQTGRQLYEQYF

clone_size: NA
v_call: TRBV30
cdr3_aa: CAWTVGPGANVLTF

clone_size: NA
v_call: TRBV29-1
cdr3_aa: CSVESIFSSYNEQFF

clone_size: NA
v_call: TRBV6-2/TRBV6-3
cdr3_aa: CASSLGGGWGTEAFF

clone_size: NA
v_call: TRBV12-3/TRBV12-4
cdr3_aa: CASTSWVPGELFF

clone_size: NA
v_call: TRBV29-1
cdr3_aa: CSAARGVLDTQYF

clone_size: NA
v_call: TRBV19
cdr3_aa: CASSISGGAFDEKLFF

clone_size: NA
v_call: TRBV28
cdr3_aa: CASRNRDRGIFYGYTF

clone_size: NA
v_call: TRBV3-1/TRBV3-2
cdr3_aa: CASSHGFYEQYF

clone_size: NA
v_call: TRBV28
cdr3_aa: CASREGQGAESPLHF

clone_size: NA
v_call: TRBV5-1
cdr3_aa: CASMEGDQPQHF

clone_size: NA
v_call: TRBV6-2/TRBV6-3
cdr3_aa: CASSRRLAQDEQFF

clone_size: NA
v_call: TRBV20-1
cdr3_aa: CSGQRGALHF

clone_size: NA
v_call: TRBV2
cdr3_aa: CASSELRTEQYF

clone_size: NA
v_call: TRBV30
cdr3_aa: CAWSLGDQETQYF

clone_size: NA
v_call: TRBV13
cdr3_aa: CASSLGASIGETQYF

clone_size: NA
v_call: TRBV5-5
cdr3_aa: CASAPGGFSNSPLHF

clone_size: NA
v_call: TRBV30
cdr3_aa: CAWGRGAGNTIYF

clone_size: NA
v_call: TRBV6-5
cdr3_aa: CASSYDGGDYNEQFF

clone_size: NA
v_call: TRBV25-1
cdr3_aa: CASSDGDYGYTF

clone_size: NA
v_call: TRBV30
cdr3_aa: CAWSRSANEQFF

clone_size: NA
v_call: TRBV5-4
cdr3_aa: CASRPGLAGANTGELFF